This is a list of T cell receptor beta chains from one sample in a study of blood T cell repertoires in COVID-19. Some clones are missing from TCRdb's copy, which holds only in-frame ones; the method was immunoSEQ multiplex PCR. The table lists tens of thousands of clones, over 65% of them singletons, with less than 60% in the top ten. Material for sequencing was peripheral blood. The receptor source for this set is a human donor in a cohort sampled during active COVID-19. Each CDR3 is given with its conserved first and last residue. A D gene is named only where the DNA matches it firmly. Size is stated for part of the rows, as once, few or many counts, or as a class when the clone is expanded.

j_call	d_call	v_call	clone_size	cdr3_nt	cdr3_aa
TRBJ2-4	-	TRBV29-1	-	TGCAGCGTGACAGGTCAGGCTCTGGCCAAAAACATTCAGTACTTC	CSVTGQALAKNIQYF
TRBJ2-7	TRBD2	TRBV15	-	TGTGCCACCAGCAGAGATACGGCGGGAGTTTACGAGCAGTACTTC	CATSRDTAGVYEQYF
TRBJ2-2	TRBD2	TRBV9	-	TGTGCCAGCAGCGTAGGTATAGCGGGAGTCACCGGGGAGCTGTTTTTT	CASSVGIAGVTGELFF
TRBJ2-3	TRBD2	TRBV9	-	TGTGCCAGCAGCGTAGAAGGGACTAGCGGCCTCTTGGGAGATACGCAGTATTTT	CASSVEGTSGLLGDTQYF
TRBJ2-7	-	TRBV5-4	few	TGTGCCAGCAGCCGAGACAACTACGAGCAGTACTTC	CASSRDNYEQYF
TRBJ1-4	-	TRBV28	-	TGTGCCAGCTCCCCCAATCAGGGGCTGAATGAAAAACTGTTTTTT	CASSPNQGLNEKLFF
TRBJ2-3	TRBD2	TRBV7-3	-	TGTGCCAGCAGCCACGATAGGACTAGCGGGAGTCGGAGAGATACGCAGTATTTT	CASSHDRTSGSRRDTQYF
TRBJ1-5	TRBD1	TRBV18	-	TGTGCCAGCTCTGGACAGGCCCACAATCAGCCCCAGCATTTT	CASSGQAHNQPQHF
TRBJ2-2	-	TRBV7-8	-	TGTGCCAGCAGCGCATCAACAGGGTGGATAATTGCCGGGGAGCTGTTTTTT	CASSASTGWIIAGELFF
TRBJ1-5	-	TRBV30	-	TGTGCCTGGAACTCTTGGGGGGGGCTTGGACAGCCCCAGCATTTT	CAWNSWGGLGQPQHF
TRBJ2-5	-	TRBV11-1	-	TGTGCCAGCAGCCCCAGGACTACCCTGGAGACCCAGTACTTC	CASSPRTTLETQYF
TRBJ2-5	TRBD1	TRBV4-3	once	TGCGCCAGCAGCCAGCAAGGTGGACAGGGGGGTTACTACCAAGAGACCCAGTACTTC	CASSQQGGQGGYYQETQYF
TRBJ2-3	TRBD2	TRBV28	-	TGTGCCAGCGGACTAGCGGGAGAGACAGATACGCAGTATTTT	CASGLAGETDTQYF
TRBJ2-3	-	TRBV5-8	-	TGTGCCAGCAGCGTGGGGGACATCCGCACAGATACGCAGTATTTT	CASSVGDIRTDTQYF
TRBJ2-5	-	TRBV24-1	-	TGTGCCACCAGTGATCCCGACAGGTTTCAAGAGACCCAGTACTTC	CATSDPDRFQETQYF
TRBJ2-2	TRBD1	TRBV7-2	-	TGTGCCAGCAGCTTCGACAGGGGGCGCACCGGGGAGCTGTTTTTT	CASSFDRGRTGELFF
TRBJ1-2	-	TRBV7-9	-	TGTGCCAGCAGCTTAGATTCGAGATTGGATGGCTACACCTTC	CASSLDSRLDGYTF
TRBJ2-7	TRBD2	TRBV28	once	TGTGCCAGCCGCTGGGGAGGGGCGAGGTTCGAGCAGTACTTC	CASRWGGARFEQYF
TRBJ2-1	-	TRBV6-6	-	TGTGCCAGCAGTTTCACAGCATGGAAAGGCCGTGTGCAGTTCTTC	CASSFTAWKGRVQFF
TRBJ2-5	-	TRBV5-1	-	TGCGCCAGCAGCGCCCAAGGGGTTAGGCAAGAGACCCAGTACTTC	CASSAQGVRQETQYF
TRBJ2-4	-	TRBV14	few	TGTGCCAGCAGCCAAGGGCGGGCAAGCATTCAGTACTTC	CASSQGRASIQYF
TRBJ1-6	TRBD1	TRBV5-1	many	TGCGCCAGCAGCAGGGAGGGACAGGAGAATTCACCCCTCCACTTT	CASSREGQENSPLHF
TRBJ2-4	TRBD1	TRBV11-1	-	TGTGCCAGCGGCGAGACAGGGGCCGCATCAAACATTCAGTACTTC	CASGETGAASNIQYF